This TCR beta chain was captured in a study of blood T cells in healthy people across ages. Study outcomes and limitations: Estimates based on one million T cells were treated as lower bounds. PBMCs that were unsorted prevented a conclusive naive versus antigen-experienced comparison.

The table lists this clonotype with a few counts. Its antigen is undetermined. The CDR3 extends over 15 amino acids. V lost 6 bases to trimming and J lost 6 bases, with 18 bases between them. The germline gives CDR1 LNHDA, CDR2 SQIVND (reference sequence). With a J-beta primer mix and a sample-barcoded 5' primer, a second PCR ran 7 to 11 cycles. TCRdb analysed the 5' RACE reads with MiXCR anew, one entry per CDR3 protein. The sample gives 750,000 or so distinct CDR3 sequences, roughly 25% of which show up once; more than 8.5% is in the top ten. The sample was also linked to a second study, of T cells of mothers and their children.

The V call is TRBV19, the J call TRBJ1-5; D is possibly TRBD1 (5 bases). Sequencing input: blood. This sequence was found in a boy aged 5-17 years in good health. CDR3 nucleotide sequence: TGTGCCAGTAGAGCTCTGGGGGTAATAGGTCAGCCCCAGCATTTT. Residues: CASRALGVIGQPQHF.